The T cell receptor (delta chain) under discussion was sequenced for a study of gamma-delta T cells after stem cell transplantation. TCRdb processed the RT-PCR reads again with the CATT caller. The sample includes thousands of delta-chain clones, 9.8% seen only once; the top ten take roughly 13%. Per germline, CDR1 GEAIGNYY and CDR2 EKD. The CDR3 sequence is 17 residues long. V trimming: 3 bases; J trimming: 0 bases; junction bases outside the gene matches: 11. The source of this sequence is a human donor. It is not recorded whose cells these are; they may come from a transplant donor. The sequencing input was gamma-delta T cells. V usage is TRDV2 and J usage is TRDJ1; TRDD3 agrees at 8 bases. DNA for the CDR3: TGTGCCTGTGACCGATTGGGGGATCAGCCGTACACCGATAAACTCATCTTT. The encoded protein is CACDRLGDQPYTDKLIF.